This passage covers 23 T cell receptor beta chains from one sample sequenced in a study of T cell repertoires in cytomegalovirus infection. No antigens are known for them. TCRdb analysed the reads with MiXCR anew, one entry per CDR3 protein. The sample records roughly 730,000 distinct CDR3 sequences, about 30% being singletons. Here the sequenced sample was cultured PBMCs, taken from culture after CMV antigen stimulation. The receptors shown here come from a human donor in good health (CMV status not recorded). Some clones in this sample may be carry-over from other donors' samples.

This clonotype appeared a few times. V gene TRBV27 combines with J gene TRBJ2-1; unclear D gene. CDR3 length equals 12 residues. Germline lookup yields CDR1 MNHEY and CDR2 SMNVEV (reference sequence). The germline V and J ends were trimmed by 6 bases and 9 bases, with 12 bases remaining between them. The CDR3 nucleotides are TGTGCCAGCAGCGATTTGGGTGGTGAGCAGTTCTTC. This encodes CASSDLGGEQFF.

This clonotype occurred a few times. The CDR3, as DNA: TGTGCTAGTGGTTCTCCCCTGGTGGACTACGGGTTGATTCGCACAGATACGCAGTATTTT. Its protein product is CASGSPLVDYGLIRTDTQYF. The V gene is TRBV12-5, the J gene TRBJ2-3; possible D gene TRBD2, 6 bases. The ends were cut back, 4 bases at V and 1 base at J, with 27 bases in the middle. Per germline, CDR1 LGHNT and CDR2 FRNRAP. The CDR3 is 20 residues long.

This clonotype was seen repeatedly, ten times or more. J is TRBJ2-7 and V is TRBV7-2; D gene ambiguous. Trimming took off 6 bases at V and 1 base at J, with 10 bases between the two ends. Germline CDR1 reads SGHTA; CDR2 reads FQGNSA. The CDR3 consists of 13 residues. In DNA form, the CDR3 reads TGTGCCAGCAGTCAAGGACGGTCCTACGAGCAGTACTTC. Translating it yields CASSQGRSYEQYF. Full variable domain (remainder filled in from reference TRBV7-2 and TRBJ2-7): GAGVSQSPSNKVTEKGKDVELRCDPISGHTALYWYRQSLGQGLEFLIYFQGNSAPDKSGLPSDRFSAERTGGSVSTLTIQRTQQEDSAVYLCASSQGRSYEQYFGPGTRLTVT.

CDR3 in amino acids: CASSRWAGAFRSPLHF. In nucleotides, the CDR3 is TGTGCCAGCAGCCGCTGGGCAGGGGCTTTCCGATCACCCCTCCACTTT. V is TRBV12-3 or TRBV12-4 and J is TRBJ1-6; possible D gene TRBD1, 6 bases. The CDR3 is 16 residues long. Trimming stripped 6 bases from V and 10 bases from J, with 22 bases between.

This clonotype appeared a single time. This chain uses TRBV20-1 with TRBJ2-2; D not certain. The CDR3 has 13 residues. The V end lost 3 bases, the J end lost 4 bases, and 9 bases lay between the germline ends. Germline CDR1 reads DFQATT; CDR2 reads SNEGSKA (reference sequence). CDR3 sequence reads: CSARNGVTGELFF. CDR3 in DNA: TGCAGTGCTAGGAATGGGGTCACCGGGGAGCTGTTTTTT.

The chain uses TRBV6-1 and TRBJ2-7; 7 positions match TRBD1. Germline-derived CDR1 and CDR2 are MNHNS and SASEGT. With 5 bases clipped from V and 3 bases from J, the junction kept 7 bases outside the gene matches. This CDR3 contains 14 residues. CDR3 protein: CASSIGTAGYEQYF. Here the CDR3 DNA reads TGTGCCAGCAGTATCGGGACAGCCGGCTACGAGCAGTACTTC.

In this sample, this clonotype turned up once. The V call is TRBV27, the J call TRBJ2-7; D could derive from TRBD1 or TRBD2 (5 bases each). The V end was cut by 1 base, the J end by 0 bases, with 7 bases between. The CDR3 consists of 14 residues. Germline assignment: CDR1 MNHEY and CDR2 SMNVEV (reference sequence). The CDR3 loop is CASSLLGTSYEQYF. The CDR3 bases are TGTGCCAGCAGTTTATTAGGGACCTCCTACGAGCAGTACTTC.

Here the CDR3 DNA reads TGTGCCAGCAGCCGCACCCACAGGACTCAAGCTTTCTTT. Its translation: CASSRTHRTQAFF. This rearrangement joins TRBV6-2 or TRBV6-3 to TRBJ1-1; possibly TRBD1 for D (5 bases). The germline CDR1 and CDR2 sequences are MNHEY and SVGEGT. Trimming pared 6 bases from V and 9 bases from J, leaving 17 bases between. The CDR3 loop spans 13 amino acids.

V usage is TRBV19 and J usage is TRBJ2-7; the match to TRBD2 covers 9 bases. The V gene's germline CDR1 is LNHDA and CDR2 SQIVND (reference sequence). V lost 1 base and J lost 2; bases outside the gene matches: 6. The CDR3 covers 16 residues. The chain's CDR3 is CASSIGGLAAPYEQYF. In DNA form, the CDR3 reads TGTGCCAGTAGTATAGGGGGACTAGCAGCCCCCTACGAGCAGTACTTC.

The chain combines TRBV12-3 or TRBV12-4 with TRBJ1-2; D call uncertain. The CDR3 covers 14 residues. The V end lost 6 bases, the J end lost 3 bases, and 14 bases lay between the germline ends. CDR3 nucleotide sequence: TGTGCCAGCAGCCCCTATGAGGACTACTATGGCTACACCTTC. Protein product: CASSPYEDYYGYTF.

This clonotype was found a few times. The chain uses TRBV7-6 and TRBJ2-7; TRBD2 agrees at 7 bases. This CDR3 is built from 15 residues. Germline V gene sequence: CDR1 SGHVS, CDR2 FNYEAQ. V was pared by 0 bases and J by 7 bases, with 9 bases of the junction left unmatched. The DNA for the CDR3 is TGTGCCAGCAGCTTAGCGGGAGGGCCACTTGGAGAGCAGTACTTC. This gives the protein CASSLAGGPLGEQYF.

At least ten counts were recorded for this clonotype. The chain employs TRBV7-8 and TRBJ2-3, with D unclear. This CDR3 is built from 10 residues. CDR1 and CDR2 from the germline V gene are SGHVS and FQNEAQ. Trimming took off 4 bases at V and 6 bases at J, with 2 bases between the two ends. The CDR3 DNA reads TGTGCCAGCAGCTCTGATACGCAGTATTTT. Its protein product is CASSSDTQYF.

The sample holds one count of this clonotype. The chain joins TRBV10-3 to TRBJ2-3; possibly TRBD2 for D (5 bases). The CDR3 runs to 14 residues. V lost 4 bases to trimming and J lost 2 bases, with 10 bases between them. CDR1 and CDR2 from the germline V gene are ENHRY and SYGVKD. CDR3 in amino acids: CAISVMTITDTQYF. CDR3 DNA sequence: TGTGCCATCAGTGTCATGACTATCACAGATACGCAGTATTTT.

The chain has TRBV7-4 and TRBJ1-1; tentative D call: TRBD1 (5 bases). CDR1 SGHVT and CDR2 SQSDAQ come from the germline V gene. V was cut by 5 bases and J by 1 base, with 20 bases left in between. CDR3 length equals 17 residues. DNA for the CDR3: TGTGCCAGCAGCGCTCCTCGGGGCAGGGCCGAGAACACTGAAGCTTTCTTT. It translates to CASSAPRGRAENTEAFF.

This chain uses TRBV7-2 with TRBJ2-5; D is undetermined. The CDR3 spans 15 residues. Germline CDR1 and CDR2: SGHTA and FQGNSA. Trimming pared 3 bases from V and 2 bases from J, leaving 13 bases between. The CDR3 nucleotides read TGTGCCAGCAGCTTTGACAACTGGATGCAAGAGACCCAGTACTTC. It is translated as CASSFDNWMQETQYF. The complete variable domain, with remaining parts taken from reference TRBV7-2 and TRBJ2-5, reads GAGVSQSPSNKVTEKGKDVELRCDPISGHTALYWYRQSLGQGLEFLIYFQGNSAPDKSGLPSDRFSAERTGGSVSTLTIQRTQQEDSAVYLCASSFDNWMQETQYFGPGTRLLVL.

This clonotype was counted between two and nine times. V is TRBV27 and J is TRBJ2-5, with D perhaps TRBD1 or TRBD2 (7 bases each). V was pared by 5 bases and J by 3 bases, with 16 bases between. The CDR3 contains 15 residues. Germline V gene lookup returns CDR1 MNHEY and CDR2 SMNVEV (reference sequence). Here the CDR3 DNA reads TGTGCCAGCAGTACCCGACAGGGACTAAAAGAGACCCAGTACTTC. Protein product: CASSTRQGLKETQYF.

The chain joins TRBV20-1 to TRBJ1-6, with D possibly being TRBD1 (5 bases). Germline V gives CDR1 DFQATT, CDR2 SNEGSKA (reference sequence). The V end lost 3 bases, the J end lost 4 bases, and 13 bases lay between the germline ends. CDR3 length: 15 residues. The CDR3 loop reads CSASERGKYNSPLHF. Here the CDR3 DNA reads TGCAGTGCTAGTGAAAGGGGTAAATATAATTCACCCCTCCACTTT.

This clonotype was seen repeatedly, ten times or more. The chain carries TRBV7-2 and TRBJ2-5, with 8 nucleotides matching TRBD2. The CDR3 is 13 residues long. CDR1 SGHTA and CDR2 FQGNSA come from the germline V gene. V shed 4 bases, J shed 5 bases, and the junction held 3 bases outside the gene matches. Written as DNA, the CDR3 is TGTGCCAGCAGCTCCGCGGGGGGTGAGACCCAGTACTTC. Translated, it gives CASSSAGGETQYF.

This chain connects TRBV7-9 to TRBJ2-7; 9 nucleotides agree with TRBD2. V was pared by 0 bases and J by 2 bases, with 11 bases of the junction left unmatched. There are 18 residues in the CDR3. Germline CDR1 and CDR2: SEHNR and FQNEAQ (reference sequence). CDR3: CASSLAIGPSGGTYEQYF. CDR3 nucleotide sequence: TGTGCCAGCAGCTTAGCGATAGGGCCCAGCGGGGGGACCTACGAGCAGTACTTC.

The sample holds many counts of this clonotype. The chain joins TRBV7-2 to TRBJ2-7, with D perhaps TRBD2 (6 bases). The V gene lost 3 bases and the J gene lost 1 base, with 13 bases spanning the gap. The CDR3 runs 15 residues. Germline CDR1 SGHTA, CDR2 FQGNSA. In DNA form, the CDR3 reads TGTGCCAGCAGCTTTTTTAGCGGTCCATCCTACGAGCAGTACTTC. Translating it yields CASSFFSGPSYEQYF.

The V and J genes are TRBV5-6 and TRBJ1-1; D is unresolved. The germline V gene has CDR1 SGHDT and CDR2 YYEEEE. The CDR3 has 13 amino acids. V gave up 5 bases and J gave up 1 base, with 9 bases separating them. CDR3 nucleotides: TGTGCCAGCAGTCAGACTTGGAACACTGAAGCTTTCTTT. Its translation is CASSQTWNTEAFF. The full variable domain, rest sourced from reference TRBV5-6 and TRBJ1-1, is DAGVTQSPTHLIKTRGQQVTLRCSPKSGHDTVSWYQQALGQGPQFIFQYYEEEERQRGNFPDRFSGHQFPNYSSELNVNALLLGDSALYLCASSQTWNTEAFFGQGTRLTVV.

The chain couples TRBV7-2 to TRBJ2-1; 10 positions agree with TRBD2. With 5 bases clipped from V and 3 bases from J, the junction kept 7 bases outside the gene matches. Germline CDR1 and CDR2: SGHTA and FQGNSA. The CDR3 has 16 amino acids. The CDR3 here is CASSLHSGGNYNEQFF. The CDR3 nucleotides are TGTGCCAGCAGCCTACATAGCGGGGGGAACTACAATGAGCAGTTCTTC.

CDR3 sequence reads: CASSSGWVLNTQYF. In DNA form, the CDR3 reads TGTGCCAGCAGTTCGGGCTGGGTTTTAAATACGCAGTATTTT. This sequence joins TRBV7-9 and TRBJ2-3; no clear D gene. Germline CDR1 reads SEHNR; CDR2 reads FQNEAQ (reference sequence). V gave up 6 bases and J gave up 7 bases, with 17 bases separating them. The CDR3 extends over 14 amino acids.